This T cell receptor (beta chain) was captured by sequencing in a study of control samples from healthy donors and cancer patients. Assay: immunoSEQ multiplex PCR; the TCRdb copy retains only in-frame clones and omits some. The table lists 150,000 to 200,000 clones, roughly 91% of them singletons, with more than 1.1% in the top ten. V dropped 0 bases and J dropped 7 bases, with 10 bases sitting between them. This CDR3 spans 14 amino acids. The germline CDR1 and CDR2 sequences are MGHRA and YSYEKL. The material sequenced was blood. The chain combines TRBV4-1 with TRBJ2-1; D may be TRBD2 (5 bases). The clonotype was recovered from a man between 18 and 29 years old in good health. CDR3 coding DNA: TGCGCCAGCAGCCAAGATAACGGGAATAATGAGCAGTTCTTC. Its protein is CASSQDNGNNEQFF.